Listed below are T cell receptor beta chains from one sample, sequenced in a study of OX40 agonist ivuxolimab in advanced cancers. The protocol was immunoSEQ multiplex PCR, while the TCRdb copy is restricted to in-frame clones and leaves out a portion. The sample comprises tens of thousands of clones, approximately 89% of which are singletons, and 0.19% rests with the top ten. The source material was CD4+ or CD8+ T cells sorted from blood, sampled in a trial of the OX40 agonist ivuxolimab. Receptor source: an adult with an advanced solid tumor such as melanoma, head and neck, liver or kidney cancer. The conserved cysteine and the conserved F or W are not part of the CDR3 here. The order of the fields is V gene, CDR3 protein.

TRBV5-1	ASSLLPDKPQH
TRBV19	ASSHRGGNGGGYT
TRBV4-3	ASSQDPGFGLGNTEAF
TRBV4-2	ASSPLHQREKLF
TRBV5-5	ASSLTGTIINIQY
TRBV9	ASSVLELNNEQF
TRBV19	ASTRTDLSNQPQH
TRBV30	AWRADYTYEQY
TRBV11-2	ASSLDMVNEQF
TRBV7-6	ASSLAGGDYQPQH
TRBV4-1	ASSQPTGGSYNEQF
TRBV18	ASSPVRESYEQF
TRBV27	ASSLWGGRSEQF
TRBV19	ASSIEVSYEQY
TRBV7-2	ASTQRVQETQY
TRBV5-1	ASSLVAGNQPQH
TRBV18	ASSPQGREDTQY
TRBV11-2	ASSLVGTSGTYEQY
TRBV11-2	ASSPGRAWQTQY
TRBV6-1	ASLPHRGKVEKLF
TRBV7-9	ASSLELGGSLY
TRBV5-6	ASSQRGGQPQH
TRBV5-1	ASSLGGQGRKDEQF
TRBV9	ASSVIGSTNEKLF
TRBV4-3	ASSQVVGQGSNEKLF
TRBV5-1	ASSLEPGKNTEAF
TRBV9	ASSSGTSGETQY
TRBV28	ASQGGKEKLF
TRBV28	ASSLDSRYGYT
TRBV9	ASSVRGSGANVLT
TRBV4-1	ASSQGISYNGNEQF
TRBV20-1	SATILYGYT
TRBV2	ASSDRGLWPLH
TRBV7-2	ASSLGTLVGETQY
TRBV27	ASMGRASPTGELF
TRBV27	ASRETGGSNYGYT
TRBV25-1	ASRDNGPNSPLH
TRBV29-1	SVEVWRGHTGELF
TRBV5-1	ASSPGQGTVGEQF
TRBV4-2	ASSLTGVLT
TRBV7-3	ASRPTGLSTEAF
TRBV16	ASSQSGPGYT
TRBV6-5	ASSSEPTEAF
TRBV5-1	ASSSGLREKLF
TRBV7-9	ASSLEVRGYGYT
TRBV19	ASSIQQPGQRNTIY
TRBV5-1	ASSLVAGPTGELF
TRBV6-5	ASSYRVGNTEAF
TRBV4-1	ASSLTGGKNTEAF